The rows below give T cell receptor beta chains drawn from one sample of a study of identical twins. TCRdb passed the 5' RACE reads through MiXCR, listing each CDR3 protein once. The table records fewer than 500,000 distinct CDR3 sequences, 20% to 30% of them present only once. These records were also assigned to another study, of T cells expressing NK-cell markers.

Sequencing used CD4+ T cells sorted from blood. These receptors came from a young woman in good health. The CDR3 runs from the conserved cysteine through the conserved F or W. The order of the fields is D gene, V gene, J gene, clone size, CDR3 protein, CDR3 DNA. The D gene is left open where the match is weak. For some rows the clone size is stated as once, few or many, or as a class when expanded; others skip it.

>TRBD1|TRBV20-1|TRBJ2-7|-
CSAGGQGVTYEQYF
TGCAGTGCTGGCGGACAGGGGGTGACCTACGAGCAGTACTTC
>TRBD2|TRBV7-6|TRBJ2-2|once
CASSLVKLAGGYTGELFF
TGTGCCAGCAGCTTAGTGAAACTAGCGGGAGGTTATACCGGGGAGCTGTTTTTT
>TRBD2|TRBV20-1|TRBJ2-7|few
CSANGLDSYEQYF
TGCAGTGCGAACGGACTAGACTCCTACGAGCAGTACTTC
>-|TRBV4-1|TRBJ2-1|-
CASSQAFSTNEQFF
TGCGCCAGCAGCCAAGCCTTCTCTACCAACGAGCAGTTCTTC
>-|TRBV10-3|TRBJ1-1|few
CAISGQSRVNTEAFF
TGTGCCATCAGTGGACAATCGAGGGTGAACACTGAAGCTTTCTTT
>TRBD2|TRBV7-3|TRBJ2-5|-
CASRSPGLASETQYF
TGTGCCAGCAGGTCGCCGGGACTAGCCTCGGAGACCCAGTACTTC
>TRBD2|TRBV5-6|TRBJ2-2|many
CASTVTGGGTGELFF
TGTGCCAGTACCGTAACGGGAGGTGGCACCGGGGAGCTGTTTTTT
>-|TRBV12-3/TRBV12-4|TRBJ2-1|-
CASSFRSHEQFF
TGTGCCAGCAGTTTTCGATCCCATGAGCAGTTCTTC
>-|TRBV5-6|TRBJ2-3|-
CASSLRESLDTQYF
TGTGCCAGCAGCTTGAGGGAGTCCCTAGATACGCAGTATTTT
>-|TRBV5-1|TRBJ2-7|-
CASSPGRAGDEQYF
TGCGCCAGCAGCCCTGGGAGAGCGGGCGACGAGCAGTACTTC
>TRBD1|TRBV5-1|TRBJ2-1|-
CASSKDRGGDEQFF
TGCGCCAGCAGCAAGGACAGGGGTGGGGATGAGCAGTTCTTC
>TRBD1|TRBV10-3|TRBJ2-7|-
CAIGGQGVYEQYF
TGTGCCATCGGGGGACAGGGGGTCTACGAGCAGTACTTC
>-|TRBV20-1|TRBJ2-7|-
CSARVGGGTAEQYF
TGCAGTGCTAGAGTGGGAGGGGGGACGGCCGAGCAGTACTTC
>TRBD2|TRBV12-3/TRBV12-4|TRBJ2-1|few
CASSLISGLAVTEQFF
TGTGCCAGCAGTTTAATATCGGGACTAGCAGTTACTGAGCAGTTCTTC
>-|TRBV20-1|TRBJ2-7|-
CSARARGRQYF
TGCAGTGCTAGAGCAAGAGGGAGGCAGTACTTC
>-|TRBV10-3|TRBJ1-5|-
CAISESWGKAPQHF
TGTGCCATCAGTGAGTCCTGGGGCAAAGCGCCCCAGCATTTT
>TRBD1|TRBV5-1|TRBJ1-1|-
CASSLVAGGTTEAFF
TGCGCCAGCAGCTTGGTGGCAGGGGGTACCACTGAAGCTTTCTTT
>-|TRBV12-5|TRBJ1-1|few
CASGLVLRDTEAFF
TGTGCTAGTGGTTTGGTACTAAGGGATACCGAAGCTTTCTTT
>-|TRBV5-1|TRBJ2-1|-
CASSLGERSYNEQFF
TGCGCCAGCAGCTTGGGGGAGAGGTCCTACAATGAGCAGTTCTTC
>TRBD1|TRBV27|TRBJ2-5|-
CASSLSRTGAETQYF
TGTGCCAGCAGTTTATCTAGGACAGGGGCAGAGACCCAGTACTTC
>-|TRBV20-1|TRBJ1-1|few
CSARDDRRGTEAFF
TGCAGTGCTAGAGATGACAGAAGGGGCACTGAAGCTTTCTTT
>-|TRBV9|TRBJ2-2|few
CASSVMAGTNTGELFF
TGTGCCAGCAGCGTAATGGCAGGCACGAACACCGGGGAGCTGTTTTTT
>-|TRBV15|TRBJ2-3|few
CATSRVIQDTQYF
TGTGCCACCAGCAGAGTTATTCAAGATACGCAGTATTTT
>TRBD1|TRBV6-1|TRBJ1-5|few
CASRLRTGTQPQHF
TGTGCCAGCAGACTCCGGACAGGGACCCAGCCCCAGCATTTT
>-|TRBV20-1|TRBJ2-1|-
CSARPGAMGNEQFF
TGCAGTGCTAGACCGGGGGCCATGGGAAATGAGCAGTTCTTC
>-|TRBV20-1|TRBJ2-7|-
CSARESRSLYEQYF
TGCAGTGCTAGAGAATCCCGGAGCCTTTACGAGCAGTACTTC
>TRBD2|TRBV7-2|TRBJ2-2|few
CASSDGGNGELFF
TGTGCCAGCAGCGACGGGGGGAACGGGGAGCTGTTTTTT